What follows is one TCR beta chain and its context. It lacks a known antigen. Within one base of it there is no much larger clone, and no base qualities were kept. Healthy HIV-negative adults with no recently reported acute infections or vaccinations were included as donors. Only Caucasian adults living in Nashville, Tennessee, USA were represented among the donors. Magnetic negative selection was used to enrich CD4+ T cells, after which naive cells were positively selected on CD45RA and the negative fraction became the memory subset. Blood was collected by leukapheresis, and PBMCs were isolated by Ficoll-Histopaque density gradient centrifugation and then cryopreserved in liquid nitrogen vapor phase. Purity and quantity of every magnetically sorted T cell population were checked by analytical flow cytometry. From each sorted fraction, genomic DNA was isolated and quantified by UV absorbance on a Nanodrop 2000c.

The data are from a study of shared clonotypes between healthy human individuals (dated by TCRdb to about 2020). In the study overall: A couple of women and a few men aged 18 to 49 years were included in the cohort. Each donor's leukapheresis produced roughly between roughly 0.94 and 9.5 billion PBMCs. To estimate repertoire size and how much clonotypes are shared between individuals, the study performed deep sequencing of blood TCR repertoires from five healthy adults. Different laboratories and diverse techniques were used to prepare libraries and sequence TCR repertoires, to increase sequencing depth and limit assay-specific biases. Per donor, three plates each were used for CD4 naive and CD4 memory, two for CD8 naive, and one for CD8 memory. Study-wide conclusions, independent of this receptor: The genetic and exposure-history diversity represented was limited by the small number of donors. Estimated clonotype richness was generally larger for naive than for memory subsets. Rarefaction of sorted-subset datasets indicated incomplete sequencing despite the large sequencing depth. Based on pairwise subsampling, the degree of clonotype sharing among donors was expected to be affected by sequencing depth. When a few donors were compared, the shared fraction of clonotypes was around 5.1% for naive CD4, about 4% for naive CD8, about 2.4% for memory CD4, and less than 0.5% for memory CD8. Sampling was limited to blood, and TCR repertoires in tissue likely differ from TCR repertoires in blood. Compared with non-shared clonotypes, the clonotypes found in all four sorted-subset donors had higher generation probabilities.

Using the deep immunoSEQ assay, TCR CDR3 regions were amplified from genomic DNA by multiplex PCR. Genomic DNA extracted from each cell subset was distributed evenly over all wells of several immunoSEQ 96-well plates, and each plate served as one replicate. For sorted subsets, 200 to 250 ng of genomic DNA, equivalent to 25,000 to 35,000 T cell genomes, went into each replicate PCR. Purified libraries were quantified with a Qubit 3.0 fluorometer, sized on a Bioanalyzer 2100, and re-quantified with the KAPA Library Quantification kit. A separate single-read 150-cycle Illumina NextSeq 550 flow cell was used to sequence each immunoSEQ 96-well plate. On the authors' methods: The immunoSEQ output contained only junctional sequences without quality scores, so filtering could not match that applied to full-length reads. Sequences were annotated with PyIR, a Python wrapper for IgBLAST v1.9, using IMGT germline references to assign V/J genes and CDR3. Reads with weak V/J assignments (E-value above 1e-6), missing CDR3, stop codons, out-of-frame junctions, or ambiguous translated residues were removed. V3J clonotypes were defined as sequences sharing the same inferred V gene, J gene, and CDR3 amino acid sequence. Percentage overlap between repertoires was computed as shared unique clonotypes divided by the size of the smaller repertoire. Richness of each repertoire was evaluated using RTK rarefaction, the Chao1 estimator, and Recon v2.1 estimates of unobserved clonotypes. For all TCRbeta clonotypes obtained by the gDNA method from four donors, generation probabilities were computed with OLGA. TCRdb retrieved this table from immuneACCESS and kept in-frame rearrangements only. Not all clones are present; in checked studies, unresolved V genes account for under half, and no reason is known for the remainder. V, J and clone size are those of that table, while D and trimming were read from the DNA. The sample table holds about 2.5 million clones, of which around 90% were seen once. The ten top clones hold around 0.4% of the sample.

Looking up the germline V gene yields CDR1 SGDLS and CDR2 YYNGEE. Trimming leaves V shorter by 5 bases and J shorter by 1 base, with the junction holding 4 bases beyond the gene matches. The CDR3 runs 16 residues from the cysteine to the phenylalanine. The sequence is cut down to CDR3 DNA, 48 bases in frame from base 1. Recombination linked TRBV9 to TRBJ2-2, with 11 middle bases fitting TRBD2. The receptor's source is a man between 18 and 35 years old in good health. Some clones in this sample may be carry-over from other donors' samples. Specimen: naive CD4+ T cells from PBMCs. This sample's cell subset or site label indicates: CD45RA+ positively selected. The CDR3 region has the sequence CASSTGTSGNTGELFF. The bases are TGTGCCAGCAGTACAGGGACTAGCGGGAACACCGGGGAGCTGTTTTTT.